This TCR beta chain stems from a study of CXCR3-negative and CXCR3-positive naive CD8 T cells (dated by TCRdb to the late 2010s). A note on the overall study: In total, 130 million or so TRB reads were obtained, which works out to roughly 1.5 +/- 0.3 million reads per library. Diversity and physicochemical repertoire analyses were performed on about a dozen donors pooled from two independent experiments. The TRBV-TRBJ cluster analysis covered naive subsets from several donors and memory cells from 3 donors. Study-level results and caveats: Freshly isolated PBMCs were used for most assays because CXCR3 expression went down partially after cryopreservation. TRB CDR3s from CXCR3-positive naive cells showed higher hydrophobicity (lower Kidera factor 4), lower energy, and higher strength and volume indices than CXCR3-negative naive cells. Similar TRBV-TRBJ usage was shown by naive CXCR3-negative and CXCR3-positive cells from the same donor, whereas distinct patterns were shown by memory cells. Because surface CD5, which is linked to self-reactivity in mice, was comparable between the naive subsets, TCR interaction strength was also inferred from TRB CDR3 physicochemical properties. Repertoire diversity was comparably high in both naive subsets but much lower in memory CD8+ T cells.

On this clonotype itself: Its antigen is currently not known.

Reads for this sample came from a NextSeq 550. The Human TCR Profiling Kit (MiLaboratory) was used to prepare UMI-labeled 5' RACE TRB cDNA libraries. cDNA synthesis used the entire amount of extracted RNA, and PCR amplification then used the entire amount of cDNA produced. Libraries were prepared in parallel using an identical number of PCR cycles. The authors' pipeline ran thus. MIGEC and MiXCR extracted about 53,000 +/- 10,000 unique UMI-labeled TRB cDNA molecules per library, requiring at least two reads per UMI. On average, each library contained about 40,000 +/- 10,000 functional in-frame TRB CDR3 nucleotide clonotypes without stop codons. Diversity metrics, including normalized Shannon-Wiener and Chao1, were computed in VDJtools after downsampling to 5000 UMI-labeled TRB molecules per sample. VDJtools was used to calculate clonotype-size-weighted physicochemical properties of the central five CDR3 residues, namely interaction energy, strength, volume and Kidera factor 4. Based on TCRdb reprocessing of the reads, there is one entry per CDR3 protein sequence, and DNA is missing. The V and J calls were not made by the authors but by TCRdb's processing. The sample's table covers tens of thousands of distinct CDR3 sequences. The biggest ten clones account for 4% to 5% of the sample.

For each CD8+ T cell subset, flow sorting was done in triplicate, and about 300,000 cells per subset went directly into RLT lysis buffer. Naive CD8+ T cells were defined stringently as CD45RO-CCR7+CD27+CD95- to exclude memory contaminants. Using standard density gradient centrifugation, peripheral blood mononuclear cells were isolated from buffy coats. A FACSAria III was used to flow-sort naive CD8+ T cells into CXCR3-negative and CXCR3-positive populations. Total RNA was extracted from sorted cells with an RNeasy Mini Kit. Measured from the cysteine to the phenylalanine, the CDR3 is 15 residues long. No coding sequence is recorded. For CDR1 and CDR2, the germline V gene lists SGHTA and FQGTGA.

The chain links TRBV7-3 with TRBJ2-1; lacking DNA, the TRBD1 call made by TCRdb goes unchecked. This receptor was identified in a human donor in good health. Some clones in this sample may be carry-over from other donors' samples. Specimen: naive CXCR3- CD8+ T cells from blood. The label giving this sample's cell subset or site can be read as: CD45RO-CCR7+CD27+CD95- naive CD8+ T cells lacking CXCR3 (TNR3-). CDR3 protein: CASSSNDRPLNEQFF.